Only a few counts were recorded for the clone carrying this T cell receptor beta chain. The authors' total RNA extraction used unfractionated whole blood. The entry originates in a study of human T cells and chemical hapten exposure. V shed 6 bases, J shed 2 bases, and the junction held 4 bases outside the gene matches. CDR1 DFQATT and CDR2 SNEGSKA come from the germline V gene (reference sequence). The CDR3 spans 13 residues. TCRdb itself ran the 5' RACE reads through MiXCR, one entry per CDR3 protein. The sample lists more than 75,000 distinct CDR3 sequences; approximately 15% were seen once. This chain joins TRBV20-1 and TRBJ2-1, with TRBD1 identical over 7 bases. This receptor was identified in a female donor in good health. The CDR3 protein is CSAAGTAYNEQFF. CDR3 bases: TGCAGTGCCGCAGGGACAGCCTACAATGAGCAGTTCTTC.